This T cell receptor beta chain was sequenced during a study of blood T cell repertoires in COVID-19. Across the study: Collection of acute and convalescent COVID-19 samples took place in the United States, Italy and Spain.

The table came from immunoSEQ multiplex PCR; TCRdb's copy has only in-frame clones and leaves some out. The data contain tens of thousands of clones, about 86% of them singletons. V trimming: 2 bases; J trimming: 3 bases; junction bases outside the gene matches: 4. The CDR3 is 15 amino acids. Germline V CDR1 and CDR2: SGHAT, FQNNGV. The chain has TRBV11-2 and TRBJ1-3; 7 nucleotides agree with TRBD1. The clonotype originates from a woman aged 55-70 years with acute or convalescent COVID-19. Sequencing input: peripheral blood. The CDR3 DNA sequence: TGTGCCAGCAGCTTACCAGGGGGTTATGGAAACACCATATATTTT. This translates into CASSLPGGYGNTIYF.